This TCR beta chain was recovered during a study of blood T cell repertoires in COVID-19 (dated by TCRdb to about 2020). Notes on the research overall: Samples from collaborators originated in the United States, Italy and Spain and spanned both the acute and convalescent phases of COVID-19. Where available, HLA class I and class II types were obtained from metadata supplied by the sample provider rather than from assay-based typing. A freely available public database, intended as a resource for researchers studying the immune response to SARS-CoV-2, is where the repertoires were released. Deeply sampled blood TCRbeta repertoires from subjects exposed to, actively infected with, or recovered from COVID-19 were included in the dataset. The prospective study material was composed of cDNA or gDNA derived from T cells, B-cell-depleted T cells, or PBMCs. The samples were drawn from the first 160 participants of the ongoing ImmuneRACE study and from 1,254 subjects provided by 6 global collaborators. Nearly every sample came with metadata listing a de-identified subject ID, COVID-19 status, age in years and sex. Study-wide conclusions, independent of this receptor: How much clinical and demographic metadata was included differed by source and by participant, and the metadata was provided uncurated.

Looking up the germline V gene yields CDR1 SGHDT and CDR2 YYEEEE. Trimming removed 1 base from V and 0 bases from J, leaving 13 bases between the germline ends. The CDR3 measures 16 amino acids from cysteine to phenylalanine. Only the CDR3 portion is preserved as DNA: 48 bases, with reading frame beginning at the first base. The immunoSEQ Assay, a bias-controlled multiplex PCR, was used to amplify TCRbeta CDR3 regions from genomic DNA. On the study's bioinformatics: Nucleated cell counts per sample were estimated from amplification of reference gene primers within the assay. To quantify the absolute abundance of each unique TCRbeta CDR3 rearrangement, sequence reads were collapsed and filtered. For each sample, productive Simpson clonality was calculated as the square root of Simpson's diversity index across productive rearrangements. The immuneACCESS repertoire file appears here via TCRdb, limited to in-frame rearrangements. These files lack a portion of the clones; in checked studies, under half of the deficit traces to unresolved V genes, and the cause of the others is not known. V and J calls and clone size are those listed in that table; D and trimming were worked out from the DNA. Present in this sample are approximately 130,000 clones, 75% to 90% of which were seen just once. The ten top clones hold roughly 4% of the sample.

Each collaborating institution followed its own protocols to collect whole blood in K2EDTA tubes. For TCRbeta analysis, collaborator samples were shipped as frozen whole blood, as isolated PBMCs, or as DNA extracted from either sample type. On this clone itself: Its binding antigen is unknown. There are no base qualities to consult, and no much larger clone falls within one base.

What was sequenced was peripheral blood. The sequence joins TRBV5-6 to TRBJ1-1; confidence is insufficient to name the D gene. The clonotype comes from a human donor in a cohort sampled during active COVID-19. Read as DNA, the sequence is TGTGCCAGCAGCTTGAGGTTCCCGGGAATGAACACTGAAGCTTTCTTT. Its translation reads: CASSLRFPGMNTEAFF.